Detailed here is one TCR beta chain. This sample was taken from a study of blood T cell repertoires in COVID-19. In the study overall: COVID-19 samples from acute and convalescent phases originated in the United States, Italy and Spain. T cells, B-cell-depleted T cells, or PBMCs supplied cDNA or gDNA.

Adults between roughly 18 and 89 years of age took part from 20 to 25 US areas. Which cohort a participant joined came from the clinical history participants gave. Data came from immunoSEQ multiplex PCR; TCRdb stores just in-frame clones and leaves some out. The sample lists hundreds of thousands of clones; around 85% were seen once. Germline trimming cut 6 bases from V and 7 bases from J; bases unmatched to any gene: 9. Germline V gives CDR1 MNHEY, CDR2 SVGAGI. The CDR3 runs 14 residues. Material for sequencing was PBMCs or T cells enriched from blood (not recorded which). This receptor was identified in a woman in her forties or fifties who had recovered from COVID-19. The chain joins TRBV6-5 to TRBJ2-7; 10 bases are a match to TRBD2. The CDR3 loop reads CASRNSGRPREQYF. DNA of the CDR3: TGTGCCAGCAGAAATAGCGGGAGGCCGAGGGAGCAGTACTTC.